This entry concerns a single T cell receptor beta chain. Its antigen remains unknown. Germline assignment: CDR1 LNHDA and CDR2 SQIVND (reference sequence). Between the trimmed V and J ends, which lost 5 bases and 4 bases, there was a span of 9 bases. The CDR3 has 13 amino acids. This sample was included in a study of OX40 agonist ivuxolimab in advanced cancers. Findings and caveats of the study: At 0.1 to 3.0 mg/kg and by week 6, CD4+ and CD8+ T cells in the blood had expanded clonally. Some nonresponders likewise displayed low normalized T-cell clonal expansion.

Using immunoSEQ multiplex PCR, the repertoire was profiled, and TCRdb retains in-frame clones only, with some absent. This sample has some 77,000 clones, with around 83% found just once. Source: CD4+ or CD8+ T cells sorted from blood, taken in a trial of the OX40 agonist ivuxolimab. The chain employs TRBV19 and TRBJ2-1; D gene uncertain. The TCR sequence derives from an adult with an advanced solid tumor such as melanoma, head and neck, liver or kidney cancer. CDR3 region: CASSLDHYNEQFF. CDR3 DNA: TGTGCCAGTAGTCTCGACCATTACAATGAGCAGTTCTTC.